Listed below are T cell receptor beta chains from one sample, sequenced in a study of blood T cell repertoires in COVID-19. The method was immunoSEQ multiplex PCR; TCRdb's version includes in-frame clones alone and lacks a portion of them. The profile shows 200,000 to 250,000 clones, around 90% of them singletons. Material for sequencing was peripheral blood. Source of these receptors: a man aged 18 to 30 with active or convalescent COVID-19. The CDR3 runs from the conserved cysteine through the conserved F or W. The order of the fields is J gene, V gene, clone size, D gene, CDR3 protein, CDR3 DNA. The D gene is left open where the match is weak. Expanded clones get a size class; other rows say once, few or many, or leave the size out.

TRBJ1-2	TRBV29-1	once	TRBD1	CSVDRDRDREGYTF	TGCAGCGTTGACCGGGACCGGGACAGGGAAGGCTACACCTTC
TRBJ1-1	TRBV18	-	-	CASSPGGRDTEAFF	TGTGCCAGCTCCCCCGGGGGGCGGGACACTGAAGCTTTCTTT
TRBJ1-6	TRBV11-3	-	-	CASSHRVHNSPLHF	TGTGCCAGCAGCCACCGGGTCCATAATTCACCCCTCCACTTT
TRBJ2-1	TRBV7-8	-	-	CASSFDLADLSYNEQFF	TGTGCCAGCAGCTTTGACCTAGCAGACCTCTCCTACAATGAGCAGTTCTTC
TRBJ1-6	TRBV25-1	-	-	CASSAGFNNSPLHF	TGTGCCAGCAGCGCAGGGTTTAATAATTCACCCCTCCACTTT
TRBJ2-3	TRBV9	-	TRBD2	CASSAGGAGADTQYF	TGTGCCAGCAGTGCGGGTGGGGCGGGAGCAGATACGCAGTATTTT
TRBJ2-2	TRBV10-3	few	TRBD2	CAISGEGGSGSGELFF	TGTGCCATCAGTGGGGAGGGCGGGAGCGGCTCCGGGGAGCTGTTTTTT
TRBJ2-3	TRBV5-1	-	-	CASSLAVADTDTQYF	TGCGCCAGCAGCTTGGCCGTAGCGGACACAGATACGCAGTATTTT
TRBJ2-3	TRBV7-3	-	TRBD2	CASRLGLAGGTDTQYF	TGTGCCAGCAGATTAGGACTAGCGGGAGGAACAGATACGCAGTATTTT
TRBJ1-5	TRBV5-4	-	-	CASSRGTNSNQPQHF	TGTGCCAGCAGCCGGGGAACAAACAGCAATCAGCCCCAGCATTTT
TRBJ1-2	TRBV27	-	-	CASSLQGDYGYTF	TGTGCCAGCAGTTTGCAGGGCGACTATGGCTACACCTTC
TRBJ1-2	TRBV2	-	TRBD1	CASSRPSDRVISGYTF	TGTGCCAGCAGTCGGCCCTCGGACAGGGTAATAAGTGGCTACACCTTC